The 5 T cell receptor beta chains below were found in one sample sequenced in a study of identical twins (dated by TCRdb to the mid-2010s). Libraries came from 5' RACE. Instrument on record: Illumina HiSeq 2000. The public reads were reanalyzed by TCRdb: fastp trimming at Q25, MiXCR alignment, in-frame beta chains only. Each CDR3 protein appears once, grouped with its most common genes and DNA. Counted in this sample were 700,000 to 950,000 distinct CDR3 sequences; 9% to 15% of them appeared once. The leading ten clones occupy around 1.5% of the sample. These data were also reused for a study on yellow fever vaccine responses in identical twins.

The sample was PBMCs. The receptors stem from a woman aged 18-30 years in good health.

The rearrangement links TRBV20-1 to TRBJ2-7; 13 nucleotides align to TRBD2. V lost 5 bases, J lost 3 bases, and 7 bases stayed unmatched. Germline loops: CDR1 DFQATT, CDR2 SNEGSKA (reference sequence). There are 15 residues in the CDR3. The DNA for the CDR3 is TGCAGTGCTTTCGGGACTAGCGGGACCGACTACGAGCAGTACTTC. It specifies CSAFGTSGTDYEQYF.

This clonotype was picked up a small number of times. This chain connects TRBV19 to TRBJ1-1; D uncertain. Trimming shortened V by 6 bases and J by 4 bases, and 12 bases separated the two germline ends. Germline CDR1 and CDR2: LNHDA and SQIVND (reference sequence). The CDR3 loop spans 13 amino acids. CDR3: CASRRPVGTEAFF. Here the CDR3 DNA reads TGTGCCAGTAGACGGCCGGTGGGCACTGAAGCTTTCTTT.

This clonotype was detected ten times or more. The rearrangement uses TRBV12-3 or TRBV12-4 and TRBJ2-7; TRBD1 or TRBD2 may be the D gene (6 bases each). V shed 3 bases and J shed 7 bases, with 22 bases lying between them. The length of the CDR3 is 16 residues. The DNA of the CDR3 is TGTGCCAGCAGTTTCTTCTTGGGGGGCGCGAATGAAGAGCAGTACTTC. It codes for CASSFFLGGANEEQYF.

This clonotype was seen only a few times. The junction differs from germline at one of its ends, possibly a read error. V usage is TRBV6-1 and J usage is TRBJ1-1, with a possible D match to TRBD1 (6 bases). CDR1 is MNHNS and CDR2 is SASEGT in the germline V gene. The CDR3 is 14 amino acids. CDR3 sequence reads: CASSAWTANTDAFF. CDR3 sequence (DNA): TGTGCCAGCAGTGCCTGGACAGCCAACACTGACGCTTTCTTT.

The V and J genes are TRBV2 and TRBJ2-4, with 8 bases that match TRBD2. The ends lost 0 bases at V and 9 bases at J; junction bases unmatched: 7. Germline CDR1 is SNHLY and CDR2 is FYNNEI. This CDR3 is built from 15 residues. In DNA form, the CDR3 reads TGTGCCAGCAGTGAAGCGTTCGGGGGGGAGGGCATTCAGTACTTC. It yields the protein CASSEAFGGEGIQYF.